The entry below describes one T cell receptor beta chain. Use of 60 Vbeta and 13 Jbeta primers characterized the PCR. Produced via immunoSEQ multiplex PCR; TCRdb's table is partial and in-frame only. The data hold about 160,000 clones, with roughly 76% observed a single time. Germline CDR1 and CDR2: MNHNY and SVGAGI (reference sequence). The CDR3 runs to 12 residues. Trimming stripped 8 bases from V and 8 bases from J, with 12 bases between. Healthy bone marrow donors made up the cohort. The data were obtained in a study of cytomegalovirus exposure and HLA in healthy donors. At the level of the study: Earlier results showed roughly 120 million unique TCR beta sequences derived from about 179 million T cells.

The source material was PBMCs. The rearrangement links TRBV6-6 to TRBJ1-4; D not resolved. The receptor was derived from a woman aged 50 to 65 in good health and CMV-seronegative. CDR3 bases: TGTGCCAGCGGCAACCCGGGAGAAAAACTGTTTTTT. Its translation is CASGNPGEKLFF.